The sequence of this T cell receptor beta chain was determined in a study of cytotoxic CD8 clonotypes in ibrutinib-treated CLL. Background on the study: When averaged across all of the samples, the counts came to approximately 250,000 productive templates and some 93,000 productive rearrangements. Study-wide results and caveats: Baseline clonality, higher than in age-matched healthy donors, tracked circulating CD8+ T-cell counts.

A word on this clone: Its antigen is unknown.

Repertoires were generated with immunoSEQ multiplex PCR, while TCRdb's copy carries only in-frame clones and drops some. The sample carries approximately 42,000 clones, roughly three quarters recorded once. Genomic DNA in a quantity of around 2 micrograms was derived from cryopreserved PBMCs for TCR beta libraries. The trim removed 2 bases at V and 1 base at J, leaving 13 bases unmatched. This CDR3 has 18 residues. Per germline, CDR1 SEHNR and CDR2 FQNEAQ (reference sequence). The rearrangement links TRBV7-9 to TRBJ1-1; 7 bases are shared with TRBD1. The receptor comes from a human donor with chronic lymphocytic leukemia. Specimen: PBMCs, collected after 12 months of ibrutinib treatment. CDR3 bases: TGTGCCAGCAGCTTACCACCCCAAAGACAGGGAAGGAACACTGAAGCTTTCTTT. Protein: CASSLPPQRQGRNTEAFF.